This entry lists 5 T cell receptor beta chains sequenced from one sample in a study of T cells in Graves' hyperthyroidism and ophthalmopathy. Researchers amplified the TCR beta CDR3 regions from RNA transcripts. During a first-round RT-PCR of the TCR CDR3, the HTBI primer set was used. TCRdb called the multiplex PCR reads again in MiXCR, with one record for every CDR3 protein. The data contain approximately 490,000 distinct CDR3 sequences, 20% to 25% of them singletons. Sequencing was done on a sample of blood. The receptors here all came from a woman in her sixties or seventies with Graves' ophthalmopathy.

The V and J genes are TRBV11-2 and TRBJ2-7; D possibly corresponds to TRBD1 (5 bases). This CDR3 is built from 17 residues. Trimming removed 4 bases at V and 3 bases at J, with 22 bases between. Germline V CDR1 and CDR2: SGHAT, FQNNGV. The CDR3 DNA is TGTGCCAGCAGCTCCCGAACGAGGACCGAAGGGGACTACGAGCAGTACTTC. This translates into CASSSRTRTEGDYEQYF.

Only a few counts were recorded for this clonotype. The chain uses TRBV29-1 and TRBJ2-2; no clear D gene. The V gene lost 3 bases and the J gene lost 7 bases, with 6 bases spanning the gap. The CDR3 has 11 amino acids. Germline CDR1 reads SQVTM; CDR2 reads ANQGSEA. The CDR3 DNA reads TGCAGCGTTGACGGTGGCGGGGAGCTGTTTTTT. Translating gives CSVDGGGELFF.

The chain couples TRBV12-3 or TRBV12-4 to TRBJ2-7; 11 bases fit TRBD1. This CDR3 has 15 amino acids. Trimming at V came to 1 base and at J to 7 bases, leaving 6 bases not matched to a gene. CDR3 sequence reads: CASSLDPGQGGEQYF. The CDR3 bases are TGTGCCAGCAGTTTAGACCCGGGACAGGGGGGAGAGCAGTACTTC.

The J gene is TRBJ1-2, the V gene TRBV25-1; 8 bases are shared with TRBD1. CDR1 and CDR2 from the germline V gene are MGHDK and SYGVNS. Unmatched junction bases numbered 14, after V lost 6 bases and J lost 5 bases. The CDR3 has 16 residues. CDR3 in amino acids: CASRADREPLGYGYTF. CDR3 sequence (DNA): TGTGCCAGCAGGGCGGACAGGGAACCCCTGGGGTATGGCTACACCTTC.

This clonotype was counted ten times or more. This chain's CDR3 is CASSFYPDRAGDNEQFF. In nucleotides, the CDR3 is TGTGCCAGCAGCTTTTACCCGGACAGGGCCGGGGACAATGAGCAGTTCTTC. The chain employs TRBV11-2 and TRBJ2-1, with 8 bases aligning to TRBD1. V shed 3 bases, J shed 5 bases, and the junction held 12 bases outside the gene matches. The germline CDR1 and CDR2 sequences are SGHAT and FQNNGV. The CDR3 totals 17 residues.